Following are 17 T cell receptor beta chains from one sample sequenced in a study of STAT5B mutations in CD4+ large granular lymphocyte leukemia. Clones were read by immunoSEQ multiplex PCR, and TCRdb kept only the in-frame ones, dropping some. The sample lists tens of thousands of clones; roughly 79% were seen once. The sequenced sample was CD4+ T cells from blood buffy coats. These TCRs come from a human donor in good health.

V usage is TRBV6-5 and J usage is TRBJ1-1; TRBD1 might be the D (5 bases). This CDR3 contains 14 residues. CDR1 is MNHEY and CDR2 is SVGAGI in the germline V gene. Trimming stripped 6 bases from V and 5 bases from J, with 16 bases between. The CDR3 reads CASSAGSRVTEAFF. CDR3 nucleotide sequence: TGTGCCAGCAGCGCAGGGTCAAGGGTGACTGAAGCTTTCTTT.

The chain couples TRBV7-2 to TRBJ2-7; no firm D call. CDR1 SGHTA and CDR2 FQGNSA come from the germline V gene. The length of the CDR3 is 15 residues. V was trimmed by 0 bases and J by 1 base, leaving 10 bases between them. The CDR3 sequence: CASSLAQSGSYEQYF. CDR3 DNA: TGTGCCAGCAGCTTAGCACAGAGTGGGTCCTACGAGCAGTACTTC.

This clone was seen more than once but under ten times. The V gene is TRBV30, the J gene TRBJ1-2; D is possibly TRBD1 (6 bases). The CDR3 length is 12 residues. Germline loops: CDR1 GTSNPN, CDR2 SVGIG (reference sequence). Trimming took 8 bases from V and 8 from J, leaving 18 bases between them. The DNA for the CDR3 is TGTGCCGCCAATGTGCAGGGGAGCGGCTACACCTTC. Translation: CAANVQGSGYTF.

The chain carries TRBV7-6 and TRBJ2-3, with D tentatively TRBD1 or TRBD2 (5 bases each). This CDR3 spans 16 amino acids. V was trimmed by 1 base and J by 2 bases, leaving 13 bases between them. Germline V CDR1 and CDR2: SGHVS, FNYEAQ. CDR3 sequence reads: CASSLEIVGPTDTQYF. The DNA of the CDR3 is TGTGCCAGCAGCTTAGAAATTGTGGGACCCACAGATACGCAGTATTTT.

This clone was observed a handful of times. CDR3 residues: CASSSGRNGNQPQHF. For the CDR3, the DNA is TGTGCCAGCAGTTCCGGACGAAATGGCAATCAGCCCCAGCATTTT. The chain has TRBV28 and TRBJ1-5; D gene ambiguous. Germline-derived CDR1 and CDR2 are MDHEN and SYDVKM. The length of the CDR3 is 15 residues. The V gene lost 4 bases and the J gene lost 2 bases, with 12 bases spanning the gap.

This rearrangement joins TRBV9 to TRBJ1-1; 7 bases map to TRBD1. CDR3 length equals 15 residues. The V segment lost 0 bases and the J segment 1 base; nucleotides outside the gene matches: 3. Germline V gives CDR1 SGDLS, CDR2 YYNGEE. The DNA for the CDR3 is TGTGCCAGCAGCGTAGTTGAGGGGGCGAACACTGAAGCTTTCTTT. Protein product: CASSVVEGANTEAFF.

Only a few counts were recorded for this clone. V gene TRBV10-1 combines with J gene TRBJ1-1, with D uncertain. The V end was cut by 7 bases, the J end by 0 bases, with 9 bases between. The CDR3 has 13 residues. Per germline, CDR1 WNHNN and CDR2 SYGVQD (reference sequence). In nucleotides, the CDR3 is TGCGCCAGCATGGGAGCTATGAACACTGAAGCTTTCTTT. As protein: CASMGAMNTEAFF.

This chain joins TRBV14 and TRBJ2-1, with TRBD2 matching over 12 bases. The V and J ends lost 1 base and 7 bases, in that order; junction bases with no gene match: 8. This CDR3 comprises 17 residues. CDR1 and CDR2 (germline): SGHDN, FVKESK. The CDR3 sequence: CASSQVRLAGVRNEQFF. Written as DNA, the CDR3 is TGTGCCAGCAGCCAAGTCCGACTAGCGGGAGTGCGGAATGAGCAGTTCTTC.

The chain recombines TRBV7-8 with TRBJ1-5; no clear D gene. Trimming cost V 0 bases and J 3 bases, with 9 bases left between them. CDR1 is SGHVS, CDR2 FQNEAQ, per germline. The CDR3 contains 15 residues. The DNA of the CDR3 is TGTGCCAGCAGCTTAGCGCCCGGGAACAATCAGCCCCAGCATTTT. Translation: CASSLAPGNNQPQHF. The full variable domain, completed using reference TRBV7-8 and TRBJ1-5, is GAGVSQSPRYKVAKRGQDVALRCDPISGHVSLFWYQQALGQGPEFLTYFQNEAQLDKSGLPSDRFFAERPEGSVSTLKIQRTQQEDSAVYLCASSLAPGNNQPQHFGDGTRLSIL.

This rearrangement joins TRBV6-5 to TRBJ2-1; 8 bases are a match to TRBD2. In germline, CDR1 is MNHEY, CDR2 SVGAGI. The ends lost 0 bases at V and 0 bases at J; junction bases unmatched: 1. This CDR3 is 16 amino acids long. The CDR3 loop reads CASSYSSGSSYNEQFF. The CDR3 region has the DNA TGTGCCAGCAGTTACTCGAGCGGGAGCTCCTACAATGAGCAGTTCTTC.

V gene TRBV7-2 combines with J gene TRBJ2-3; no definite D call. Germline values: CDR1 SGHTA, CDR2 FQGNSA. The V gene lost 4 bases and the J gene lost 2 bases, with 13 bases spanning the gap. The CDR3 contains 15 residues. The CDR3 coding sequence is TGTGCCAGCAGCTCCTCGGCGAGGTCCACAGATACGCAGTATTTT. Translation: CASSSSARSTDTQYF.

The chain employs TRBV7-2 and TRBJ1-5; D possibly corresponds to TRBD1 (5 bases). This CDR3 spans 16 amino acids. V lost 5 bases, J lost 5 bases, and 19 bases lay in between. Germline CDR1 and CDR2: SGHTA and FQGNSA. CDR3 DNA: TGTGCCAGCAGCGTAGGGGCAGTAGGGGTTTATCAGCCCCAGCATTTT. Its protein product is CASSVGAVGVYQPQHF.

V and J are TRBV6-5 and TRBJ2-7, with 9 bases that match TRBD2. The junction had 7 bases not matched to a gene; V was cut back by 4 bases and J by 6 bases. Germline V CDR1 and CDR2: MNHEY, SVGAGI. This CDR3 comprises 14 residues. The chain's CDR3 is CASSSGLALGEQYF. The DNA of the CDR3 is TGTGCCAGCAGTTCGGGACTAGCATTAGGCGAGCAGTACTTC.

The CDR3: CASSLLQETQYF. CDR3 DNA sequence: TGTGCCAGCAGCTTGCTCCAAGAGACCCAGTACTTC. The chain has TRBV5-4 and TRBJ2-5; D remains ambiguous. The CDR3 contains 12 residues. CDR1 and CDR2 (germline): SGHNT, YYREEE (reference sequence). The germline V and J ends were trimmed by 1 base and 1 base, with 2 bases remaining between them.

The chain combines TRBV7-9 with TRBJ2-3; 8 positions match TRBD1. With 1 base clipped from V and 2 bases from J, the junction kept 5 bases outside the gene matches. Germline lookup yields CDR1 SEHNR and CDR2 FQNEAQ (reference sequence). This CDR3 has 16 residues. The CDR3 DNA sequence: TGTGCCAGCAGCTTAGTCCTGACAGGGGACACAGATACGCAGTATTTT. Translating gives CASSLVLTGDTDTQYF. The full variable domain, in which reference TRBV7-9 and TRBJ2-3 provide the parts outside the CDR3, is DTGVSQNPRHKITKRGQNVTFRCDPISEHNRLYWYRQTLGQGPEFLTYFQNEAQLEKSRLLSDRFSAERPKGSFSTLEIQRTEQGDSAMYLCASSLVLTGDTDTQYFGPGTRLTVL.

The sample holds one count of this clone. The J gene is TRBJ2-7, the V gene TRBV6-5; possible D gene TRBD1, 6 bases. This CDR3 contains 13 residues. V was clipped by 6 bases and J by 2 bases, with 11 bases between them. From germline, CDR1 is MNHEY and CDR2 SVGAGI. CDR3 bases: TGTGCCAGCAGCCGGGACACCCCCTACGAGCAGTACTTC. Its protein is CASSRDTPYEQYF.

As to this clone: One junction end disagrees with the germline gene, perhaps due to a read error. The chain uses TRBV7-2 and TRBJ1-2; D ambiguous. Germline V gives CDR1 SGHTA, CDR2 FQGNSA. The CDR3 is 13 residues long. CDR3 bases: TGTGCCAGCAGCTCCCTCTCACCACGACACCGAGTCTTC. This sequence encodes CASSSLSPRHRVF.